These 30 T cell receptor beta chains originate from one sample sequenced in a study of blood T cells in healthy people across ages. Primers used in a second PCR of roughly 6 to 11 cycles were a sample-barcoded 5' primer and a J-beta primer mix. TCRdb called the 5' RACE reads again in MiXCR, with one record for every CDR3 protein. Among roughly 680,000 distinct CDR3 sequences listed, about 51% were seen once. The sample comprised blood. These receptors were collected from a woman of 80 years or more in good health.

The chain links TRBV20-1 to TRBJ2-7, with 7 nucleotides matching TRBD2. Germline V lookup: CDR1 DFQATT, CDR2 SNEGSKA (reference sequence). V lost 1 base to trimming and J lost 4 bases; unmatched junction nucleotides: 10. This CDR3 has 15 residues. The CDR3 sequence is CSARGERAGTYEQYF. In DNA form, the CDR3 reads TGCAGTGCTAGAGGAGAACGAGCGGGGACTTACGAGCAGTACTTC.

Note on this clonotype: This clone may be a read error of a much larger clone one base away. The chain is built from TRBV5-1 and TRBJ1-5; D is possibly TRBD1 (5 bases). Germline V gene data show CDR1 as SGHRS and CDR2 as YFSETQ. The CDR3 has 13 residues. The CDR3 sequence: CASSLDDSQPLHF. As DNA, the CDR3 is TGCGCCAGCAGCTTGGACGACAGTCAGCCCCTGCATTTT.

This chain connects TRBV29-1 to TRBJ2-1; D is tentatively TRBD1 or TRBD2 (5 bases each). CDR1 and CDR2 from the germline V gene are SQVTM and ANQGSEA. V was pared by 3 bases and J by 9 bases, with 18 bases between. The CDR3 extends over 14 amino acids. CDR3 DNA: TGCAGCGTTGACCCTGGGGGACCCGAGCTTGAGCAGTTCTTC. This encodes CSVDPGGPELEQFF.

V is TRBV6-2 or TRBV6-3 and J is TRBJ2-7; no clear D gene. The CDR3 is made up of 13 amino acids. Germline assignment: CDR1 MNHEY and CDR2 SVGEGT. The V end was cut by 1 base, the J end by 7 bases, with 11 bases between. The CDR3: CASSYWAELEQYF. CDR3 in DNA: TGTGCCAGCAGTTACTGGGCGGAGCTAGAGCAGTACTTC.

The V and J genes are TRBV10-3 and TRBJ2-1, with D possibly TRBD2 on 6 matching bases. Trimming left V 10 bases short and J 9 bases short, with 13 bases between. This CDR3 contains 11 residues. Germline-derived CDR1 and CDR2 are ENHRY and SYGVKD. The chain's CDR3 is CATGDLVEQFF. The CDR3 DNA sequence: TGTGCCACGGGGGATTTGGTTGAGCAGTTCTTC.

The gene calls are TRBV20-1 and TRBJ1-5; no clear D. The CDR3 has 13 amino acids. The germline V and J ends were trimmed by 7 bases and 3 bases, with 13 bases remaining between them. CDR1 and CDR2 (germline): DFQATT, SNEGSKA (reference sequence). The CDR3 reads CSVGARVNQPQHF. DNA of the CDR3: TGCAGTGTAGGAGCTAGGGTCAATCAGCCCCAGCATTTT.

The chain carries TRBV5-1 and TRBJ1-1, with D possibly TRBD1 on 5 matching bases. Trimming took 4 bases from V and 1 from J, leaving 11 bases between them. In germline, CDR1 is SGHRS, CDR2 YFSETQ. The CDR3 spans 14 residues. The CDR3 DNA sequence: TGCGCCAGCAGCGCATCCGGGACGAACACTGAAGCTTTCTTT. Its translation is CASSASGTNTEAFF.

This rearrangement joins TRBV6-5 to TRBJ2-1, with TRBD1 matching 10 bases. The end of the DNA is better explained by TRBJ2-7, so the J call may be wrong. In germline, CDR1 is MNHEY, CDR2 SVGAGI. This CDR3 is built from 14 residues. In DNA, the CDR3 is TGTGCCAGCAGGACCGGGACAGGGGCCCACGAGCAGTACTTC. Its protein product is CASRTGTGAHEQYF.

J is TRBJ1-5 and V is TRBV10-3, with a weak D call TRBD1 (5 bases). The CDR3 has 15 amino acids. V was trimmed by 2 bases and J by 2 bases, leaving 10 bases between them. The V gene's germline CDR1 is ENHRY and CDR2 SYGVKD. This CDR3 is CAISEGDGGNQPQHF. CDR3 bases: TGTGCCATCAGTGAGGGGGACGGGGGCAATCAGCCCCAGCATTTT.

V gene TRBV11-2 combines with J gene TRBJ2-5; no firm D call. The length of the CDR3 is 13 residues. Trimming took 6 bases from V and 5 from J, leaving 13 bases between them. In germline, CDR1 is SGHAT, CDR2 FQNNGV. CDR3 sequence: CASSSIVMETQYF. The CDR3 region has the DNA TGTGCCAGCAGTTCCATCGTTATGGAGACCCAGTACTTC. The full variable domain, in which reference TRBV11-2 and TRBJ2-5 provide the parts outside the CDR3, is EAGVAQSPRYKIIEKRQSVAFWCNPISGHATLYWYQQILGQGPKLLIQFQNNGVVDDSQLPKDRFSAERLKGVDSTLKIQPAKLEDSAVYLCASSSIVMETQYFGPGTRLLVL.

With regard to this clonotype: This clone may be a read error of a much larger clone one base away. V and J are TRBV20-1 and TRBJ2-7; the D gene is possibly TRBD1 (6 bases). Trimming removed 5 bases from V and 3 bases from J, with 14 bases in between. Germline CDR1 and CDR2: DFQATT and SNEGSKA (reference sequence). This CDR3 is 13 amino acids long. The CDR3 DNA reads TGCAGTGCTGGAAGGGACACCGTCTACGAGCAGTACTTC. Residues: CSAGRDTVYEQYF.

The V gene is TRBV7-3, the J gene TRBJ1-1; D gene ambiguous. CDR1 SGHTA and CDR2 FQGTGA come from the germline V gene. V lost 5 bases, J lost 7 bases, and 14 bases lay in between. There are 13 residues in the CDR3. The CDR3 nucleotides are TGTGCCAGCAGCGAGAGAGTCGGGTATGAAGCTTTCTTT. It yields the protein CASSERVGYEAFF.

This clonotype was seen at least ten times. This could be a read error, since a much larger clone is one nucleotide away. This chain connects TRBV6-5 to TRBJ2-1; D is tentatively TRBD1 or TRBD2 (5 bases each). This CDR3 has 14 amino acids. Trimming cost V 5 bases and J 4 bases, with 12 bases left between them. Germline loops: CDR1 MNHEY, CDR2 SVGAGI. The CDR3 sequence is CASSDGTVYNEQFF. The CDR3 coding sequence is TGTGCCAGCAGTGACGGGACCGTATACAATGAGCAGTTCTTC.

The chain employs TRBV5-1 and TRBJ2-3; weak D call: TRBD1 (6 bases). V lost 6 bases, J lost 6 bases, and 17 bases lay in between. In germline, CDR1 is SGHRS, CDR2 YFSETQ. The CDR3 has 14 residues. CDR3 DNA sequence: TGCGCCAGCACCTTAGGGGGAGTCCGGGATACGCAGTATTTT. Translation: CASTLGGVRDTQYF.

The sample holds many counts of this clonotype. The chain combines TRBV7-3 with TRBJ1-6; D unresolved. V lost 3 bases and J lost 3, with 3 bases in between. There are 13 residues in the CDR3. Germline V gene sequence: CDR1 SGHTA, CDR2 FQGTGA. CDR3 amino acids: CASSFFYNSPLHF. The DNA of the CDR3 is TGTGCCAGCAGCTTTTTCTATAATTCACCCCTCCACTTT.

This clonotype was picked up a small number of times. The chain carries TRBV20-1 and TRBJ1-1; D not certain. The CDR3 sequence is 12 residues long. Germline loops: CDR1 DFQATT, CDR2 SNEGSKA (reference sequence). The CDR3, as DNA: TGCAGCCCTGGTTTCATGAACACTGAAGCTTTCTTT. This encodes CSPGFMNTEAFF.

The chain is built from TRBV6-5 and TRBJ2-5; D possibly corresponds to TRBD2 (5 bases). The germline gives CDR1 MNHEY, CDR2 SVGAGI. This CDR3 region has 14 residues. Trimming took 0 bases from V and 7 from J, leaving 12 bases between them. The CDR3 is CASSYSIRGRTQYF. As DNA, the CDR3 is TGTGCCAGCAGTTACTCGATCCGGGGAAGGACCCAGTACTTC.

This clonotype was counted at least ten times. The chain couples TRBV5-1 to TRBJ2-1; no clear D. This CDR3 contains 14 residues. Germline-derived CDR1 and CDR2 are SGHRS and YFSETQ. V lost 2 bases to trimming and J lost 7 bases, with 13 bases between them. The DNA of the CDR3 is TGCGCCAGCAGCTTAACGTATCGCGGTAATGAGCAGTTCTTC. It is translated as CASSLTYRGNEQFF.

This clonotype came up many times. V gene TRBV5-1 combines with J gene TRBJ2-7, with 7 bases matching TRBD1. This CDR3 has 14 residues. Germline V lookup: CDR1 SGHRS, CDR2 YFSETQ. V shed 1 base and J 4 bases; nucleotides not matched to a gene: 5. The CDR3 is CASSLHRGLYEQYF. The CDR3 DNA reads TGCGCCAGCAGCTTGCACAGGGGCCTTTACGAGCAGTACTTC. The full variable domain, with the rest looked up from reference TRBV5-1 and TRBJ2-7, is KAGVTQTPRYLIKTRGQQVTLSCSPISGHRSVSWYQQTPGQGLQFLFEYFSETQRNKGNFPGRFSGRQFSNSRSEMNVSTLELGDSALYLCASSLHRGLYEQYFGPGTRLTVT.

The gene calls are TRBV5-1 and TRBJ1-2; D might be TRBD1 (6 bases). The CDR3 has 14 amino acids. V was pared by 4 bases and J by 5 bases, with 15 bases between. Germline loops: CDR1 SGHRS, CDR2 YFSETQ. CDR3 protein: CASSPEDSGYGYTF. The CDR3 nucleotides are TGCGCCAGCAGCCCTGAGGACAGTGGGTATGGCTACACCTTC.

This clonotype occurred once. The rearrangement joins TRBV7-8 to TRBJ1-2, with TRBD1 as a possible D gene (5 bases). This CDR3 region has 15 residues. In germline, CDR1 is SGHVS, CDR2 FQNEAQ. V lost 2 bases to trimming and J lost 8 bases, with 18 bases between them. As DNA, the CDR3 is TGTGCCAGCAGCTTACCCCGACGGGGGTTTAACGGCTACACCTTC. This translates into CASSLPRRGFNGYTF. The full variable domain, with the rest looked up from reference TRBV7-8 and TRBJ1-2, is GAGVSQSPRYKVAKRGQDVALRCDPISGHVSLFWYQQALGQGPEFLTYFQNEAQLDKSGLPSDRFFAERPEGSVSTLKIQRTQQEDSAVYLCASSLPRRGFNGYTFGSGTRLTVV.

The rearrangement uses TRBV23-1 and TRBJ2-5; TRBD1 agrees at 10 bases. TRBV23-1 is noted as an ORF with a role that remains uncertain. The CDR3 runs to 16 residues. Losses at the gene ends were 7 bases for V and 4 bases for J; bases not matched to a gene: 12. For the CDR3, the DNA is TGCGCCAGCACTCCGATACCGGGACAGGGGAGAGAGACCCAGTACTTC. Residues: CASTPIPGQGRETQYF.

This clonotype has a handful of counts. V is TRBV2 and J is TRBJ1-4; D uncertain. Trimming pared 3 bases from V and 6 bases from J, leaving 2 bases between. The germline CDR1 and CDR2 sequences are SNHLY and FYNNEI. The CDR3 sequence is 11 residues long. DNA for the CDR3: TGTGCCAGCAGTGAGCATGAAAAACTGTTTTTT. This encodes CASSEHEKLFF.

The chain is built from TRBV10-3 and TRBJ2-3, with D perhaps given as TRBD1 or TRBD2 (5 bases each). Trimming took off 10 bases at V and 2 bases at J, with 7 bases between the two ends. Germline V gene data show CDR1 as ENHRY and CDR2 as SYGVKD. The CDR3 runs 11 residues. In DNA, the CDR3 is TGTGCCACCGGGACCACAGATACGCAGTATTTT. This sequence encodes CATGTTDTQYF.

This clonotype was detected only a few times. The chain uses TRBV3-1 and TRBJ2-3; no firm D call. CDR1 is LGHDT and CDR2 is YNNKEL in the germline V gene (reference sequence). V was cut by 5 bases and J by 2 bases, with 11 bases left in between. This CDR3 spans 14 amino acids. The CDR3 reads CASSSLWNTDTQYF. The CDR3 DNA sequence: TGTGCCAGCAGCTCTCTTTGGAACACAGATACGCAGTATTTT.

This clonotype was detected once. The rearrangement links TRBV4-1 to TRBJ2-7; 11 nucleotides agree with TRBD2. V lost 3 bases and J lost 7; bases outside the gene matches: 20. The germline V gene encodes CDR1 MGHRA and CDR2 YSYEKL. The CDR3 sequence is 19 residues long. The CDR3 nucleotides read TGCGCCAGCAGCCATCCCAAAGGACTAGCGGGTCTCCCCTACAATGAGCAGTACTTC. Translation gives CASSHPKGLAGLPYNEQYF.

The chain links TRBV20-1 to TRBJ2-3; a weak D match, TRBD2 (6 bases). Between the trimmed V and J ends, which lost 6 bases and 2 bases, there was a span of 18 bases. This CDR3 region has 15 residues. Germline V lookup: CDR1 DFQATT, CDR2 SNEGSKA (reference sequence). The CDR3 region is CSAPAGRTFTDTQYF. The CDR3 DNA reads TGCAGTGCCCCAGCGGGCCGGACCTTCACAGATACGCAGTATTTT.

This chain connects TRBV5-1 to TRBJ1-2, with D unclear. The V gene's germline CDR1 is SGHRS and CDR2 YFSETQ. This CDR3 comprises 18 residues. V lost 1 base to trimming and J lost 1 base, with 20 bases between them. The CDR3 nucleotides read TGCGCCAGCAGCTTGTCCTCTTCCAGGCCGAAGGATAACTATGGCTACACCTTC. It specifies CASSLSSSRPKDNYGYTF. The full variable domain, its missing parts supplied by reference TRBV5-1 and TRBJ1-2, is KAGVTQTPRYLIKTRGQQVTLSCSPISGHRSVSWYQQTPGQGLQFLFEYFSETQRNKGNFPGRFSGRQFSNSRSEMNVSTLELGDSALYLCASSLSSSRPKDNYGYTFGSGTRLTVV.

The chain uses TRBV29-1 and TRBJ2-3; maybe TRBD2 (5 bases). This CDR3 contains 14 residues. V lost 6 bases and J lost 3, with 16 bases in between. Germline lookup yields CDR1 SQVTM and CDR2 ANQGSEA. CDR3 DNA sequence: TGCAGCGTGCTACGAGGACTCTTTACAGATACGCAGTATTTT. Translated: CSVLRGLFTDTQYF.

CDR3 sequence reads: CASSSGRDGEKLFF. The CDR3 region has the DNA TGCGCCAGCAGCTCGGGAAGGGACGGGGAAAAACTGTTTTTT. V and J are TRBV5-1 and TRBJ1-4, with D perhaps TRBD1 (5 bases). The germline V gene has CDR1 SGHRS and CDR2 YFSETQ. This CDR3 has 14 amino acids. With 3 bases removed from V and 8 bases from J, the gap between germline ends came to 14 bases. Looking up the rest from reference TRBV5-1 and TRBJ1-4 gives the full variable domain: KAGVTQTPRYLIKTRGQQVTLSCSPISGHRSVSWYQQTPGQGLQFLFEYFSETQRNKGNFPGRFSGRQFSNSRSEMNVSTLELGDSALYLCASSSGRDGEKLFFGSGTQLSVL.